This TCR beta chain was recorded in a study of shared clonotypes between healthy human individuals. In the study overall: CD4 naive and memory got three plates each, CD8 naive two, CD8 memory one.

Study-wide findings and caveats: The donor pool, a small one, limited the genetic and exposure-history diversity represented.

Of note for this clone: What it binds is not known.

Naive CD8 cells comprised CD45RO-negative, CCR7-positively selected cells, excluding terminally differentiated effector memory CD45RA+ cells. The ends were cut back, 6 bases at V and 7 bases at J, with 14 bases in the middle. The CDR3 sequence is 13 residues long. CDR1 SGHTS and CDR2 YDEGEE come from the germline V gene. The test was conducted at deep level. Method: immunoSEQ multiplex PCR; TCRdb's copy keeps in-frame clones and lacks some. The sample shows fewer than 1 million clones, 96% of them seen only once. The sequenced material came from naive CD8+ T cells sorted from blood. The TCR was taken from a man aged 25-45 years in good health. The chain employs TRBV5-8 and TRBJ1-5, with TRBD1 as a possible D gene (5 bases). The DNA for the CDR3 is TGTGCCAGCACCGTGACAGACCCACAGCCCCAGCATTTT. Protein: CASTVTDPQPQHF.